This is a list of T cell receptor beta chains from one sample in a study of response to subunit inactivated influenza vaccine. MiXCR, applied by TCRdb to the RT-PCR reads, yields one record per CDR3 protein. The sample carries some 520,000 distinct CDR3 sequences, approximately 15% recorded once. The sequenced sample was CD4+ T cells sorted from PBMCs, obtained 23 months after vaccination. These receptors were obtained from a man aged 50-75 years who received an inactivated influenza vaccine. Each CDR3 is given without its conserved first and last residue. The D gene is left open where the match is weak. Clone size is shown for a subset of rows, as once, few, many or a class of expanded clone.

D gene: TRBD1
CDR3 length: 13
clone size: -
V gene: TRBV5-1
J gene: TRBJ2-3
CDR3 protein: ASSSGTGRGDTQY

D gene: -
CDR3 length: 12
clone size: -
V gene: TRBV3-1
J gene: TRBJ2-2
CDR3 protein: ASKGGRGTGELF

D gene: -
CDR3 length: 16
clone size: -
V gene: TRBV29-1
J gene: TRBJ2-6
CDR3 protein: SVEVMGGGFSGANVLT

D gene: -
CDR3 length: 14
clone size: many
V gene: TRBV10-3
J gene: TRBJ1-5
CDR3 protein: AISEADFYSNQPQH

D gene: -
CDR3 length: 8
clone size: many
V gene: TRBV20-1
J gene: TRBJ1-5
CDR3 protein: SAMLLAQH

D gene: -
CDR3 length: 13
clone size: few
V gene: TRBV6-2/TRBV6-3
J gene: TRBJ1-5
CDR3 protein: ASSYGRVGNQPQH

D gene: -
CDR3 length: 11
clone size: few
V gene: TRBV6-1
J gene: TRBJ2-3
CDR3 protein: ASRQGGTDTQY

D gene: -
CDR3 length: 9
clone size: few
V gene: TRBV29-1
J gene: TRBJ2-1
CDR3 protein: SVSSAREQF

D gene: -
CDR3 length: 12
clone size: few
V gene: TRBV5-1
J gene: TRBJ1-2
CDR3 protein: ASSFLPGDYGYT

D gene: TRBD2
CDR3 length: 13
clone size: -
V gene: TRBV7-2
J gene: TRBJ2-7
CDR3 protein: ASSGRGLAGYEQY

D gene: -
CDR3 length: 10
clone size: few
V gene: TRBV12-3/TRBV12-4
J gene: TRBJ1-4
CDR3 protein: ASSRNNEKLF

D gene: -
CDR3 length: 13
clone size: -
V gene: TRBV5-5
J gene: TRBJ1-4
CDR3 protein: ASSYAGTTNEKLF

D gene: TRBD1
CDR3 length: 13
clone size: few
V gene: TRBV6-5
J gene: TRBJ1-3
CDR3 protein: ASSFDRDPGNTIY

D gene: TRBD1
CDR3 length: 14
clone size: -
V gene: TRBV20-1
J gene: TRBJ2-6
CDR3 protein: SARRTGLSGANVLT

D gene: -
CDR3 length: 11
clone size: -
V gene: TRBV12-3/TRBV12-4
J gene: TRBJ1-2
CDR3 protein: ASSPREVGGYT

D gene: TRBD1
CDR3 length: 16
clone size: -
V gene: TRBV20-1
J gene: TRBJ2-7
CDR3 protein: SARDPPRMGQVTYEQY

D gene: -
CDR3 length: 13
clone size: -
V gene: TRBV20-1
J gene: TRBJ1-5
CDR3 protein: SARDEQFSNQPQH

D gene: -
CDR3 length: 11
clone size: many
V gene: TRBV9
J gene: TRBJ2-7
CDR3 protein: ASSERDSYEQY

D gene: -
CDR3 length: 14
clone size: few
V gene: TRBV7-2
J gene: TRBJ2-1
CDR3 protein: ASSVSWRVSGNEQF

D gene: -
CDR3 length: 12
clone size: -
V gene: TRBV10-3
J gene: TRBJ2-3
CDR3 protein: AIRQDTHTDTQY

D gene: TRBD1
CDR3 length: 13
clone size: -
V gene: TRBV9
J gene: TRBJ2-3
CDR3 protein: ASSARDRSTDTQY

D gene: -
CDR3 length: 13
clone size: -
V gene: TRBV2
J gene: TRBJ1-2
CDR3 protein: ASSAGTSPADGYT

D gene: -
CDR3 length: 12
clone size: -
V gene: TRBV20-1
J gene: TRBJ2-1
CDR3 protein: GAPDFSTANEQF

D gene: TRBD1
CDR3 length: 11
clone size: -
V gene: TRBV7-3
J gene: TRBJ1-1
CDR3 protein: ASSASGGLEAF

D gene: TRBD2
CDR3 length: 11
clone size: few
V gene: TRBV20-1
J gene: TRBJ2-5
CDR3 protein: SASRDGRQTQY

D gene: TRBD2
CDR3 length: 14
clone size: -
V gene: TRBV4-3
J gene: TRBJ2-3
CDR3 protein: ASSQDFKRGLDTQY

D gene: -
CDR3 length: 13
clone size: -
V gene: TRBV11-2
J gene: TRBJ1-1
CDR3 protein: ASSLGSAGVTEAF

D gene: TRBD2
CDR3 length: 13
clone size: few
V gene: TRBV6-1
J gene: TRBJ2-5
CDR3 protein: ASSEARLARETQY

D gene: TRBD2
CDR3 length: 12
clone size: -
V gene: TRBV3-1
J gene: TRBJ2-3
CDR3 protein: ASRRAGASDTQY

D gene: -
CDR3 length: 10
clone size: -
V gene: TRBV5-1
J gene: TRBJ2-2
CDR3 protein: ATRESAGELF

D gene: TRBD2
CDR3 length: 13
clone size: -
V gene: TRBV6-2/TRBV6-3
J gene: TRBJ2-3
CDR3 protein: ASALAGGPRNTQY

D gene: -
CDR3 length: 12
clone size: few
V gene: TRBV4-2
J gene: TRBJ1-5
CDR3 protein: ASSQARDNQPQH

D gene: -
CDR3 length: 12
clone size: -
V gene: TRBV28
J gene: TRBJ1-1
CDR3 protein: ASSPPHRGAEAF

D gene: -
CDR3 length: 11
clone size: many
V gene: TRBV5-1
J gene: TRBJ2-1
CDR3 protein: ASTLRGDNEQF

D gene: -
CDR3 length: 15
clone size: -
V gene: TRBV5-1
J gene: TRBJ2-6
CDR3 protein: ASSFDRPLSGANVLT

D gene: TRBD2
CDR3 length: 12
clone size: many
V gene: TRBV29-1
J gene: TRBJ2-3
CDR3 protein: SVGLGGGTDTQY

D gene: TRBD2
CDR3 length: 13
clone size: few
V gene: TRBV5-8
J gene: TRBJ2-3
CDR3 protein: ASSLGLADTDTQY

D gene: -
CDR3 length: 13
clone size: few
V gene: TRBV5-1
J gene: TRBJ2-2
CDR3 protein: ASSLAGASAGELF

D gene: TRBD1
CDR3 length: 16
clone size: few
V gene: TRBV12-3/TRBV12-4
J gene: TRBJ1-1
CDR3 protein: ASSLARRGLWVNTEAF

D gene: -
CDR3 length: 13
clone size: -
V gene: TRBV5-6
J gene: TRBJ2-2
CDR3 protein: ASSLGPRDTGELF

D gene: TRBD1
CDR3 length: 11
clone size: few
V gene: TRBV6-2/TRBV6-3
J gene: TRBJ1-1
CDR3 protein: ALRQGLNTEAF

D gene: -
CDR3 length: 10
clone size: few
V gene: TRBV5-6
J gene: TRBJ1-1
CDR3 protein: ASSHATGEAF

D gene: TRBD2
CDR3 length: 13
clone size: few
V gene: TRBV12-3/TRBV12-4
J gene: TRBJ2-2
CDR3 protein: ASSLTSGGIGELF

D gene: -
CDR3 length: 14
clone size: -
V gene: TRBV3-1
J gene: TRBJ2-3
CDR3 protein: ASSPQGATGERTQY

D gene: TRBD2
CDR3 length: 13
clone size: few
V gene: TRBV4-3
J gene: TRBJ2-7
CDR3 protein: ASSPVAGGFYEQY

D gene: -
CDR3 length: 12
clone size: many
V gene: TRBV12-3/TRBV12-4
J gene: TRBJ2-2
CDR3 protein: ASSRQGMGGELF

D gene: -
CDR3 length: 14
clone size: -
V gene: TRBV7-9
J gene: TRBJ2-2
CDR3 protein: ASSALGQGNTGELF

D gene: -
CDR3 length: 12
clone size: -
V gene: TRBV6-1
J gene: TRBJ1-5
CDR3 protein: ASVGGWGNQPQH

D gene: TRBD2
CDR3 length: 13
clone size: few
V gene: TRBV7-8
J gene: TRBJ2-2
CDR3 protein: ASSPRREGTGELF

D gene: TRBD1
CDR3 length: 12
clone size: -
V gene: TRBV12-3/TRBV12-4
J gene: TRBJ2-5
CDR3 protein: ASSRDRGWETQY

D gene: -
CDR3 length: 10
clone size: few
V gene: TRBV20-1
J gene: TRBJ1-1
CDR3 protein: SAPTMNTEAF

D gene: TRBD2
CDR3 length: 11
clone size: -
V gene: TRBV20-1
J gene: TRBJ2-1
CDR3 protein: SARSLAGVEQF

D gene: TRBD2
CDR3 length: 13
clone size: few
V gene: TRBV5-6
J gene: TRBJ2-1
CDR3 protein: ASSLWDYRGDEQF

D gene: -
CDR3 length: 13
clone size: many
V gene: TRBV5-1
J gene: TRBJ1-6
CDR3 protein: ASARESSYNSPLH

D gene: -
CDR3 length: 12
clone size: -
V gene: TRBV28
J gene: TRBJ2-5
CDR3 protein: ASSSPSIPETQY

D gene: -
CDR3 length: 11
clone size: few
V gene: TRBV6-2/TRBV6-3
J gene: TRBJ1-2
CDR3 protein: ASRPTMTAGYT

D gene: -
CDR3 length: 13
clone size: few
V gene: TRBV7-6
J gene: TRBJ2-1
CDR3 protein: ASSLGGRGYNEQF

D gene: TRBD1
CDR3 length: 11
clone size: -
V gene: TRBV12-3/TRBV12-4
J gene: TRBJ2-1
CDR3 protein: ASNRDRVNEQF

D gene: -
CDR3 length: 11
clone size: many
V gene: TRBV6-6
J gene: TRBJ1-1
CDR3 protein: ASSYDGNTEAF